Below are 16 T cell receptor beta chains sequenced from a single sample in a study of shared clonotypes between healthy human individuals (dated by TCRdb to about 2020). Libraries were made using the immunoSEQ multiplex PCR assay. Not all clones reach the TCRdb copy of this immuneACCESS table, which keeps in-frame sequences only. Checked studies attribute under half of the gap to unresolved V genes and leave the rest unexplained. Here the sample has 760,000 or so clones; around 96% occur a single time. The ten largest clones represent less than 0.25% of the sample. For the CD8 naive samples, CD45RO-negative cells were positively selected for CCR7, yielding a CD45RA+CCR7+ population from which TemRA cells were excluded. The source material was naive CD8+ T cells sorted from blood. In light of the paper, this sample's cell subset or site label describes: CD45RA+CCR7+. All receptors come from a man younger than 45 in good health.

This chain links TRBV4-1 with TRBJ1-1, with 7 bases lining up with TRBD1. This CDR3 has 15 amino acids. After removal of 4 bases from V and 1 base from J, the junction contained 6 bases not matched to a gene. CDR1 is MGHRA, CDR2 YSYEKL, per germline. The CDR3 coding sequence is TGCGCCAGCAGCCCCCAGACAGGGACGAACACTGAAGCTTTCTTT. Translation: CASSPQTGTNTEAFF.

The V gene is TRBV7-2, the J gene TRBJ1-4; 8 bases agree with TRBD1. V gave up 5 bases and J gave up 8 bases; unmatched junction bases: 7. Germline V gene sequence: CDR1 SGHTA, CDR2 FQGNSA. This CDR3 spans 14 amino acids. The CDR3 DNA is TGTGCCAGCAGCAAGACAGGGGTTAAGGAAAAACTGTTTTTT. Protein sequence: CASSKTGVKEKLFF. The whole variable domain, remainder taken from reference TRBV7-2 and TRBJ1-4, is GAGVSQSPSNKVTEKGKDVELRCDPISGHTALYWYRQSLGQGLEFLIYFQGNSAPDKSGLPSDRFSAERTGGSVSTLTIQRTQQEDSAVYLCASSKTGVKEKLFFGSGTQLSVL.

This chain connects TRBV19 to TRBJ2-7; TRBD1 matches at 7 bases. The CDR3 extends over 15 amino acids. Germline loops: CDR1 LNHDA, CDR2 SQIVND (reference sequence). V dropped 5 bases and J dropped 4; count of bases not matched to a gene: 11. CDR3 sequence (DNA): TGTGCCAGTAGTGCAAGTGGGACAGTTTTTTACGAGCAGTACTTC. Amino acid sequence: CASSASGTVFYEQYF.

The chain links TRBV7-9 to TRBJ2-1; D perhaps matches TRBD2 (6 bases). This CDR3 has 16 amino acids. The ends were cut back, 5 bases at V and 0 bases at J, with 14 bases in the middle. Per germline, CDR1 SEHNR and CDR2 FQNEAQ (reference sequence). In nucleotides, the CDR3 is TGTGCCAGCAGCCCCCGGGGCGGGGACTCCTACAATGAGCAGTTCTTC. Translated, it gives CASSPRGGDSYNEQFF.

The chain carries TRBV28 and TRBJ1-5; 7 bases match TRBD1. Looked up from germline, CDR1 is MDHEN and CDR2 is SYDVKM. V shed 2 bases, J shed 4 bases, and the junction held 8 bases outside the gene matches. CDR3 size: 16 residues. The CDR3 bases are TGTGCCAGCAGTTTAAGAGTCGGGACAGATAATCAGCCCCAGCATTTT. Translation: CASSLRVGTDNQPQHF.

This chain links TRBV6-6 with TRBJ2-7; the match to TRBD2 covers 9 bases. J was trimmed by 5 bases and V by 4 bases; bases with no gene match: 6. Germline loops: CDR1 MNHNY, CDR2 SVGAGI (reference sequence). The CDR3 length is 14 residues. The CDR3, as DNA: TGTGCCAGCAGTTCACCGGGACTAGCAAACGAGCAGTACTTC. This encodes CASSSPGLANEQYF.

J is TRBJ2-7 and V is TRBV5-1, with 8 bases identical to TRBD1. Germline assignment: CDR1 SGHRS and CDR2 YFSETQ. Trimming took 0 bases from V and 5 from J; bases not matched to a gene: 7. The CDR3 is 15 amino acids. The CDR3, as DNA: TGCGCCAGCAGCTTGGTTAGGACAGGGCCGGACGAGCAGTACTTC. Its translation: CASSLVRTGPDEQYF.

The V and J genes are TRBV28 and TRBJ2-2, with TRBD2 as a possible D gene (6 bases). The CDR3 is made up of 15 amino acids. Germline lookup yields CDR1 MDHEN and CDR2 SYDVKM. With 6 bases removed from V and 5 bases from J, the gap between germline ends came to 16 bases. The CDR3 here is CASRNLLAQTGELFF. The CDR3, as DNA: TGTGCCAGCAGAAACTTGCTAGCGCAAACCGGGGAGCTGTTTTTT. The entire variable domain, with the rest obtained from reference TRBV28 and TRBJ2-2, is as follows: DVKVTQSSRYLVKRTGEKVFLECVQDMDHENMFWYRQDPGLGLRLIYFSYDVKMKEKGDIPEGYSVSREKKERFSLILESASTNQTSMYLCASRNLLAQTGELFFGEGSRLTVL.

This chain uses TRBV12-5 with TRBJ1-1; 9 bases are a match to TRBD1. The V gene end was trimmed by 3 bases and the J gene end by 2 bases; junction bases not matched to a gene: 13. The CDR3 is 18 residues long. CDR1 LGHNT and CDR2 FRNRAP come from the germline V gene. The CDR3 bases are TGTGCTAGTGGTTTCGGTCGGACAGGGGATGGGGGAAACACTGAAGCTTTCTTT. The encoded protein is CASGFGRTGDGGNTEAFF.

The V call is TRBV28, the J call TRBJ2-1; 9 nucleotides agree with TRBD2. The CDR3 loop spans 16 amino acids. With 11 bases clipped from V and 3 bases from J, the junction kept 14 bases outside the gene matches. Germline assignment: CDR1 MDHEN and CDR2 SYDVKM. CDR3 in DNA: TGTGCCCCCTCAAGGGCGGGAGGGGTTCTCTACAATGAGCAGTTCTTC. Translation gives CAPSRAGGVLYNEQFF.

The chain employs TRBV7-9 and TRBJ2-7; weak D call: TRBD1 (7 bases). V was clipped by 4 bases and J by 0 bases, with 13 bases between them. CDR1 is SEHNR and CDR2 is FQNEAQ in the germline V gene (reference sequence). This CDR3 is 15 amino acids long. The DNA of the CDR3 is TGTGCCAGCAGCTCTACAGGGGAGGACTCCTACGAGCAGTACTTC. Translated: CASSSTGEDSYEQYF.

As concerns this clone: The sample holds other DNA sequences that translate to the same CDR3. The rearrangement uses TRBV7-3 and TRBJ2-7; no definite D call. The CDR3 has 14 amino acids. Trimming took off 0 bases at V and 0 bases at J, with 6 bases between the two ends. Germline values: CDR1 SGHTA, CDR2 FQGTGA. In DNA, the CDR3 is TGTGCCAGCAGCTTAACCGCGGCCTCCTACGAGCAGTACTTC. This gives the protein CASSLTAASYEQYF. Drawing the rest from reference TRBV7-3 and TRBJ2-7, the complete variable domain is GAGVSQTPSNKVTEKGKYVELRCDPISGHTALYWYRQSLGQGPEFLIYFQGTGAADDSGLPNDRFFAVRPEGSVSTLKIQRTERGDSAVYLCASSLTAASYEQYFGPGTRLTVT.

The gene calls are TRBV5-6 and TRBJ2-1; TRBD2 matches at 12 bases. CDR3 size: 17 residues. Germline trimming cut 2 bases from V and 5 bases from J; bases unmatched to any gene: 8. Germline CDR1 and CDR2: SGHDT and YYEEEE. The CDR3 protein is CASSFEGLAGLDNEQFF. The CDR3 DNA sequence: TGTGCCAGCAGCTTTGAAGGACTAGCGGGACTCGACAATGAGCAGTTCTTC.

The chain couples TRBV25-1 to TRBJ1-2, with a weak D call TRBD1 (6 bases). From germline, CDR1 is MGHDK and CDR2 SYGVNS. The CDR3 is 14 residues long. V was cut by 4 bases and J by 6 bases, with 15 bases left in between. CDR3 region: CASSVDRGLDGYTF. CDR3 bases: TGTGCCAGCAGTGTGGACAGAGGGCTTGATGGCTACACCTTC.

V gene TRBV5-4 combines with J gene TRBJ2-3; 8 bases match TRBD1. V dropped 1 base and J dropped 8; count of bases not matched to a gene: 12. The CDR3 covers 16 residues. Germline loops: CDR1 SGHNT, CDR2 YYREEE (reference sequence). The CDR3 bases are TGTGCCAGCAGCTTGACCGGGACAGGTGCACGAGTTACGCAGTATTTT. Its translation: CASSLTGTGARVTQYF.

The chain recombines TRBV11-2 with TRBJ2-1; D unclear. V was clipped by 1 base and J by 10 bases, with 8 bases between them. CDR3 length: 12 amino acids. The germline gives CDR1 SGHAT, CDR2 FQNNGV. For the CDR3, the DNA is TGTGCCAGCAGCTTAGGGCCAGAAGAGCAGTTCTTC. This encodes CASSLGPEEQFF. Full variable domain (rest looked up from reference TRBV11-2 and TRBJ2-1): EAGVAQSPRYKIIEKRQSVAFWCNPISGHATLYWYQQILGQGPKLLIQFQNNGVVDDSQLPKDRFSAERLKGVDSTLKIQPAKLEDSAVYLCASSLGPEEQFFGPGTRLTVL.